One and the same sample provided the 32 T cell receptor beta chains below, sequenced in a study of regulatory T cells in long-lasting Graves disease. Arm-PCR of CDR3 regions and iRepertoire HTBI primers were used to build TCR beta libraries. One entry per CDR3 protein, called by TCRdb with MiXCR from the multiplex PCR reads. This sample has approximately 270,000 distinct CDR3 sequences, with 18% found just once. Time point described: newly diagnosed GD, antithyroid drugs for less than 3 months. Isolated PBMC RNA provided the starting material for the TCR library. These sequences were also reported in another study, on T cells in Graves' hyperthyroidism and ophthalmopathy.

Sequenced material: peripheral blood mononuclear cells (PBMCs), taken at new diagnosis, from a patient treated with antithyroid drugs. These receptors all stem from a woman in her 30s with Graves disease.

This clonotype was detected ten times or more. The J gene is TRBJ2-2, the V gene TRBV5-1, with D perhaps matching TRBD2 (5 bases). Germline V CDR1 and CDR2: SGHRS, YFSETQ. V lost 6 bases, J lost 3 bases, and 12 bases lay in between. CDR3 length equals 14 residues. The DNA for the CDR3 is TGCGCCAGCAACCGGGGAAAGGACACCGGGGAGCTGTTTTTT. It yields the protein CASNRGKDTGELFF.

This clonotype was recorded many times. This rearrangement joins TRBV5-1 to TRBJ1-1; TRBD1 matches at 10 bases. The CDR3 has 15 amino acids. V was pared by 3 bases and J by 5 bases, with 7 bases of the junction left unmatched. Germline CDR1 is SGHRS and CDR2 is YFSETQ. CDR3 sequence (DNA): TGCGCCAGCAGCTGGGCGGGACAGGGGAGTACTGAAGCTTTCTTT. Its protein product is CASSWAGQGSTEAFF.

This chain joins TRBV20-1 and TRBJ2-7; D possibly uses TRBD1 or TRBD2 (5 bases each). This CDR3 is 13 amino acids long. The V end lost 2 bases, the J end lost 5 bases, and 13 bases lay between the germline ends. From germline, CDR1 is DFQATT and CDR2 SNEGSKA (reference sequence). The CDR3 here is CSARQPGTHEQYF. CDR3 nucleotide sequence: TGCAGTGCTAGACAACCCGGGACCCACGAGCAGTACTTC.

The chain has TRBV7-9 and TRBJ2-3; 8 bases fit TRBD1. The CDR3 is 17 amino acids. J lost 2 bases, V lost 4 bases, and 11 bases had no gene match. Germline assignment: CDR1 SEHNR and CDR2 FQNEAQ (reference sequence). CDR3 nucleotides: TGTGCCAGCAGCTCCCAGGGGGCGGGACAGTCCACAGATACGCAGTATTTT. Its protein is CASSSQGAGQSTDTQYF.

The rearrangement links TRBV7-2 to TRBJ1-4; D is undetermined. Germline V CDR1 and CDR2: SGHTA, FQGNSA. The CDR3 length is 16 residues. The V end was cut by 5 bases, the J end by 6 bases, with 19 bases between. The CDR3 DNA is TGTGCCAGCAGCCCAACGGGCCCGGGCACTCATGAAAAACTGTTTTTT. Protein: CASSPTGPGTHEKLFF. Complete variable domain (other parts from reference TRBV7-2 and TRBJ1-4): GAGVSQSPSNKVTEKGKDVELRCDPISGHTALYWYRQSLGQGLEFLIYFQGNSAPDKSGLPSDRFSAERTGGSVSTLTIQRTQQEDSAVYLCASSPTGPGTHEKLFFGSGTQLSVL.

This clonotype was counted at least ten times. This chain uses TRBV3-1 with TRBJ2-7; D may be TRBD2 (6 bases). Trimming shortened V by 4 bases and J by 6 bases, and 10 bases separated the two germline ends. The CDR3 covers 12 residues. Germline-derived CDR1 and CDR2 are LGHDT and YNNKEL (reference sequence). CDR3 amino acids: CASSPSVGEQYF. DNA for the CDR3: TGTGCCAGCAGCCCTAGCGTTGGCGAGCAGTACTTC.

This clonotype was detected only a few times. The CDR3 region is CASSPGLAGWSGANVLTF. The CDR3 nucleotides read TGTGCCAGCAGCCCGGGACTAGCGGGGTGGAGTGGGGCCAACGTCCTGACTTTC. This chain links TRBV12-3 or TRBV12-4 with TRBJ2-6; TRBD2 aligns across 13 bases. After removal of 6 bases from V and 3 bases from J, the junction contained 8 bases not matched to a gene. This CDR3 has 18 amino acids.

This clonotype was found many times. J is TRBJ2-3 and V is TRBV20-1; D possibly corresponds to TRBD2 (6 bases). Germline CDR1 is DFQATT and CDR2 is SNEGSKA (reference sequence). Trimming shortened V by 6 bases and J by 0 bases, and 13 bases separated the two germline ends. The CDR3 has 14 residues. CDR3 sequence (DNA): TGCAGTGCAGACGGGGGTCCTAGCACAGATACGCAGTATTTT. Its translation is CSADGGPSTDTQYF.

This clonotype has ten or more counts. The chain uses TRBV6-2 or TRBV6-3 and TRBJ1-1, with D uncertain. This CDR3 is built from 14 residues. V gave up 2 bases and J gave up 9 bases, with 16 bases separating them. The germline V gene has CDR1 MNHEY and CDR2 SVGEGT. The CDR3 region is CASSYTQGRLKAFF. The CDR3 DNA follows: TGTGCCAGCAGTTACACCCAAGGACGGCTTAAAGCTTTCTTT.

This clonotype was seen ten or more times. The CDR3 sequence is CASTDSYEQYF. CDR3 nucleotide sequence: TGTGCCAGCACAGACAGCTACGAGCAGTACTTC. This chain uses TRBV6-2 or TRBV6-3 with TRBJ2-7, with D possibly TRBD1 on 5 matching bases. This CDR3 is built from 11 residues. CDR1 and CDR2 from the germline V gene are MNHEY and SVGEGT. V was trimmed by 7 bases and J by 3 bases, leaving 7 bases between them.

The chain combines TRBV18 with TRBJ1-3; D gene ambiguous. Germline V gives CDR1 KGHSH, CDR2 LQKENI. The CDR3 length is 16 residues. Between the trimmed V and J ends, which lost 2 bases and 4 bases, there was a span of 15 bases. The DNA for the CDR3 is TGTGCCAGCTCACCATATGCGTCAGAGCTCGGAAACACCATATATTTT. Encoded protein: CASSPYASELGNTIYF. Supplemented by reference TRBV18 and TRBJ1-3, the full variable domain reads NAGVMQNPRHLVRRRGQEARLRCSPMKGHSHVYWYRQLPEEGLKFMVYLQKENIIDESGMPKERFSAEFPKEGPSILRIQQVVRGDSAAYFCASSPYASELGNTIYFGEGSWLTVV.

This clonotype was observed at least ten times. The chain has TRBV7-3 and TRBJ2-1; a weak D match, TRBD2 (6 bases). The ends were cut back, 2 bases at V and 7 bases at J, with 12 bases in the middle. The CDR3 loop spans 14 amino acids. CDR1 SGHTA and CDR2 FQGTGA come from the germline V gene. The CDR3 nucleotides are TGTGCCAGCAGCTTATTGCGGGGAATGAATGAGCAGTTCTTC. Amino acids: CASSLLRGMNEQFF.

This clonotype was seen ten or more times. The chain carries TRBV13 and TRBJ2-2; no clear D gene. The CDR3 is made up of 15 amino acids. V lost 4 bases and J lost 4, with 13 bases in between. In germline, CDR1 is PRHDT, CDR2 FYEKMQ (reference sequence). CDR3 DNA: TGTGCCAGCAGCTCCGTTTCAAGGGTCACCGGGGAGCTGTTTTTT. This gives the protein CASSSVSRVTGELFF.

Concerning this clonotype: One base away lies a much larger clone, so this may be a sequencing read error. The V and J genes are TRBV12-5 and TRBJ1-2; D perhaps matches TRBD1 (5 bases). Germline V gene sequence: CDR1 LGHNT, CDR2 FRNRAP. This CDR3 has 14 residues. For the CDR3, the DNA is TGTGATAGTGGAACCGAGGGCAGGGTCTATGGCTACACCTTC. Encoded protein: CDSGTEGRVYGYTF.

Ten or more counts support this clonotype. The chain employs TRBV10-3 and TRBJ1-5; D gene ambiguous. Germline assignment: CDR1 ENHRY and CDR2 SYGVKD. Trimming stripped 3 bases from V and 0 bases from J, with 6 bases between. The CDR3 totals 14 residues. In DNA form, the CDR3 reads TGTGCCATCAGTGATTCGGGTAGCAATCAGCCCCAGCATTTT. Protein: CAISDSGSNQPQHF.

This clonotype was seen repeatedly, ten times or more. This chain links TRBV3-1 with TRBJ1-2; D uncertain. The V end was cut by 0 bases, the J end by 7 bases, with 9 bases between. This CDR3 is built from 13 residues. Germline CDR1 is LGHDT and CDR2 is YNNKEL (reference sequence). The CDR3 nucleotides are TGTGCCAGCAGCCAAGAGGGCGGTCTTGGCTACACCTTC. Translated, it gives CASSQEGGLGYTF.

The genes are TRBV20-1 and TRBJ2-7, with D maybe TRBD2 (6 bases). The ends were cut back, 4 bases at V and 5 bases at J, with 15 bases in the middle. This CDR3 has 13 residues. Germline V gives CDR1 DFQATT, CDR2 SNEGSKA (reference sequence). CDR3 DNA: TGCAGTGCTAAAGTGTGGAGGGAAAACGAGCAGTACTTC. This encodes CSAKVWRENEQYF.

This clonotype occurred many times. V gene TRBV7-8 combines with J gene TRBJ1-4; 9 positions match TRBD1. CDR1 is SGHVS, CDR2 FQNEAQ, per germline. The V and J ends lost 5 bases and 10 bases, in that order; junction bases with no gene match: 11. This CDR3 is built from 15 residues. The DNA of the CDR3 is TGTGCCAGCAGCCCCCAGACAGGGGGGGGGGGAAAACTGTTTTTT. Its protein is CASSPQTGGGGKLFF.

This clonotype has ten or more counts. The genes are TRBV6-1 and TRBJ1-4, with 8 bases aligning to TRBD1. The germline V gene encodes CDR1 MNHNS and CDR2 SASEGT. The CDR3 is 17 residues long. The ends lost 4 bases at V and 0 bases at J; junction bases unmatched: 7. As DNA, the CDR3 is TGTGCCAGCAGTGGGCGACAGGGGAGGACAACTAATGAAAAACTGTTTTTT. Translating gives CASSGRQGRTTNEKLFF.

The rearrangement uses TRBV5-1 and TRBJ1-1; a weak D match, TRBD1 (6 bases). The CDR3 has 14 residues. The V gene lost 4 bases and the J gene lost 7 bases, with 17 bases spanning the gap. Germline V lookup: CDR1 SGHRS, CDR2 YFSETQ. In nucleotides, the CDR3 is TGCGCCAGCAGCCGGGATGGGGGGGCGGGTGAAGCTTTCTTT. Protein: CASSRDGGAGEAFF.

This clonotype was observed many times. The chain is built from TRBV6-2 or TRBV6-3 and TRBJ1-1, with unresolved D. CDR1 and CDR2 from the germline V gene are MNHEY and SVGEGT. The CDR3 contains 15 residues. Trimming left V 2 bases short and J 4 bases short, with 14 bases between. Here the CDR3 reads CASSYAWAGGTEAFF. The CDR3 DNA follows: TGTGCCAGCAGTTACGCTTGGGCGGGAGGCACTGAAGCTTTCTTT.

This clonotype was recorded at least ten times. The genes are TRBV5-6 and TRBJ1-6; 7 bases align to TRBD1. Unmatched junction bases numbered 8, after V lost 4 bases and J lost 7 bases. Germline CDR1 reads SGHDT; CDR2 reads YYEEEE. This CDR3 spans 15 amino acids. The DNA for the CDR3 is TGTGCCAGCAGCGAGATCGACAGGGAGAATTCACCCCTCCACTTT. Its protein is CASSEIDRENSPLHF.

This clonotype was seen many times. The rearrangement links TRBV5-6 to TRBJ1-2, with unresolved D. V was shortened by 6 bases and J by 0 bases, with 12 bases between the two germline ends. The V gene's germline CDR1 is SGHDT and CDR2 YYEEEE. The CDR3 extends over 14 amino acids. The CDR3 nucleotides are TGTGCCAGCATCGTCTTTGGGGCTAACTATGGCTACACCTTC. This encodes CASIVFGANYGYTF.

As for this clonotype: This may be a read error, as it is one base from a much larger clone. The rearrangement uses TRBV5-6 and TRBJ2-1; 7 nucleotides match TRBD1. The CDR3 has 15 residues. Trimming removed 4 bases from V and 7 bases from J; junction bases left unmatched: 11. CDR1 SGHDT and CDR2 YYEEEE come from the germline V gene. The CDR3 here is CASSILGTAKNEQFF. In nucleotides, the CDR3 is TGTGCCAGCAGCATTTTAGGGACAGCTAAGAATGAGCAGTTCTTC. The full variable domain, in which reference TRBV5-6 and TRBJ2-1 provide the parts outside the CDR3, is DAGVTQSPTHLIKTRGQQVTLRCSPKSGHDTVSWYQQALGQGPQFIFQYYEEEERQRGNFPDRFSGHQFPNYSSELNVNALLLGDSALYLCASSILGTAKNEQFFGPGTRLTVL.

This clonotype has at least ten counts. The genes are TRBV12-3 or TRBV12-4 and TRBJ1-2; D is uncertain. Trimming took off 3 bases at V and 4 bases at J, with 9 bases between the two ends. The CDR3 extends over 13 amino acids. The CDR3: CASSFLGIYGYTF. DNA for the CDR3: TGTGCCAGCAGTTTCCTTGGGATCTATGGCTACACCTTC.

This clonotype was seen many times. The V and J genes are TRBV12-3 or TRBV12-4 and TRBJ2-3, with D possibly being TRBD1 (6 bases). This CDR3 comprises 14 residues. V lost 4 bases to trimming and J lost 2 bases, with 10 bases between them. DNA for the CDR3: TGTGCCAGCAGTTCCAGGGGATACACAGATACGCAGTATTTT. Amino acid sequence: CASSSRGYTDTQYF.

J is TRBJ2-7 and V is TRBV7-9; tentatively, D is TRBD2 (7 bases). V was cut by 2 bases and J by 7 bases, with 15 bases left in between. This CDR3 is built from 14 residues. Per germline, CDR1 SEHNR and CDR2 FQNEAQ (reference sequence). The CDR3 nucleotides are TGTGCCAGCAGCTTATCGGCGGGGGCGGAGGAGCAGTACTTC. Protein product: CASSLSAGAEEQYF.

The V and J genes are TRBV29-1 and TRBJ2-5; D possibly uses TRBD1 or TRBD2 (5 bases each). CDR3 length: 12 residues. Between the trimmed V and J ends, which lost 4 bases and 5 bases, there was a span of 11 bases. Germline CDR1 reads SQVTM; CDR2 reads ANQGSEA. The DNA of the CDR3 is TGCAGCGTTGGAGGGGTCGGCGAGACCCAGTACTTC. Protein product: CSVGGVGETQYF.

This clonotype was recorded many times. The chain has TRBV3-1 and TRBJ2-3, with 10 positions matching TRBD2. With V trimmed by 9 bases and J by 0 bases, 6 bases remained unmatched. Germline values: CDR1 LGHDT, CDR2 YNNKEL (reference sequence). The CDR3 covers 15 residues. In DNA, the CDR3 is TGTGCCAGTACCACTAGCGGGGCTAGCACAGATACGCAGTATTTT. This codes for CASTTSGASTDTQYF.

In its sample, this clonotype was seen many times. CDR3 DNA sequence: TGCGCCAGCAGTGCGGGGGCTTTGAACACTGAAGCTTTCTTT. This gives the protein CASSAGALNTEAFF. This sequence joins TRBV10-1 and TRBJ1-1; weak D call: TRBD1 (6 bases). This CDR3 comprises 14 residues. CDR1 and CDR2 (germline): WNHNN, SYGVQD (reference sequence). Trimming took 4 bases from V and 0 from J, leaving 9 bases between them.

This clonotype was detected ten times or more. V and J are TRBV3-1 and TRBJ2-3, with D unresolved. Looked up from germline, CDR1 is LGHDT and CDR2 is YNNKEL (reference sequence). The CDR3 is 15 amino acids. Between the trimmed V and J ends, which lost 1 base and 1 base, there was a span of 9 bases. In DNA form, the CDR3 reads TGTGCCAGCAGCCAAGTCCTTCGTGGCACAGATACGCAGTATTTT. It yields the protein CASSQVLRGTDTQYF.

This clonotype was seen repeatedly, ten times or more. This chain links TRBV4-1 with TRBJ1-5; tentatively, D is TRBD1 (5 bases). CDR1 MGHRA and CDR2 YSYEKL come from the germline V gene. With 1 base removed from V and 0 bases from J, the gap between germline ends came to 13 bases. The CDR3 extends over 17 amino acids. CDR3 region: CASSQARTPHSNQPQHF. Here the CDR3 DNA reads TGCGCCAGCAGCCAAGCTAGGACACCTCATAGCAATCAGCCCCAGCATTTT.